What follows are 32 T cell receptor beta chains derived from one specimen sequenced in a study of CD8+CD57+ T cells in acquired aplastic anemia. Before being chosen for sequencing, patients had shown CD8+CD57+ cell expansion by flow cytometry. Genomic DNA was employed as the template in profiling TCR beta VDJ and CDR3. TCRdb independently ran MiXCR on the reads; one entry per CDR3 protein. The table lists 200,000 to 250,000 distinct CDR3 sequences, approximately 65% of them singletons. The specimen sequenced was sorted CD4+, CD8+, or CD8+CD57+ T cells (not recorded which) from PBMCs. These receptors were taken from a human donor with aplastic anemia.

The chain joins TRBV20-1 to TRBJ2-3; D perhaps matches TRBD2 (6 bases). CDR1 is DFQATT, CDR2 SNEGSKA, per germline (reference sequence). The V gene lost 3 bases and the J gene lost 0 bases, with 13 bases spanning the gap. The CDR3 has 15 amino acids. The CDR3 is CSASVGRGSTDTQYF. The CDR3 coding sequence is TGCAGTGCTAGTGTTGGGCGGGGAAGCACAGATACGCAGTATTTT.

Notes on this clonotype: A much larger clone differs from this one at a single base, so this may be a read error. The J gene is TRBJ2-7, the V gene TRBV7-9, with 9 positions matching TRBD2. V was clipped by 6 bases and J by 5 bases; unmatched bases: 8. Germline V lookup: CDR1 SEHNR, CDR2 FQNEAQ (reference sequence). This CDR3 has 14 residues. CDR3 in DNA: TGTGCCAGCAGTTCCGGACTAGCGCGAAACGAGCAGTACTTC. Its translation is CASSSGLARNEQYF. Full variable domain (missing parts from reference TRBV7-9 and TRBJ2-7): DTGVSQNPRHKITKRGQNVTFRCDPISEHNRLYWYRQTLGQGPEFLTYFQNEAQLEKSRLLSDRFSAERPKGSFSTLEIQRTEQGDSAMYLCASSSGLARNEQYFGPGTRLTVT.

The chain is built from TRBV5-1 and TRBJ1-2; D is perhaps TRBD1 (5 bases). V lost 3 bases to trimming and J lost 4 bases, with 16 bases between them. CDR1 and CDR2 from the germline V gene are SGHRS and YFSETQ. This CDR3 spans 15 amino acids. The CDR3 sequence: CASSSTGTGSYGYTF. Written as DNA, the CDR3 is TGCGCCAGCAGCTCTACCGGGACCGGGAGCTATGGCTACACCTTC.

V and J are TRBV15 and TRBJ2-7, with D uncertain. Looked up from germline, CDR1 is LNHNV and CDR2 is YYDKDF (reference sequence). The length of the CDR3 is 15 residues. Trimming removed 3 bases from V and 3 bases from J, with 15 bases in between. CDR3 sequence reads: CATSSAAGGNYEQYF. CDR3 in DNA: TGTGCCACCAGCAGTGCGGCTGGCGGTAACTACGAGCAGTACTTC.

The CDR3 coding sequence is TGTGCCAGCAGCTTAGTTGTGGCGAGCTCCTACGAGCAGTACTTC. It is translated as CASSLVVASSYEQYF. The chain uses TRBV7-6 and TRBJ2-7; the D is unclear. The V gene's germline CDR1 is SGHVS and CDR2 FNYEAQ. V lost 1 base and J lost 0, with 10 bases in between. The CDR3 length is 15 residues.

This clonotype was seen just once. The chain carries TRBV20-1 and TRBJ1-5; no reliable D call. V was shortened by 6 bases and J by 1 base, with 10 bases between the two germline ends. Germline CDR1 reads DFQATT; CDR2 reads SNEGSKA (reference sequence). The CDR3 loop spans 13 amino acids. This CDR3 is CSAGADSNQPQHF. The CDR3 nucleotides read TGCAGTGCGGGAGCAGACAGCAATCAGCCCCAGCATTTT.

This clonotype appeared many times. This chain links TRBV25-1 with TRBJ2-3; TRBD2 agrees at 9 bases. The CDR3 spans 15 residues. Germline V gives CDR1 MGHDK, CDR2 SYGVNS. V shed 6 bases, J shed 1 base, and the junction held 5 bases outside the gene matches. The CDR3 loop is CASSLRGGGTDTQYF. The CDR3 bases are TGTGCCAGCAGCTTGCGGGGGGGCGGCACAGATACGCAGTATTTT.

The chain is built from TRBV7-3 and TRBJ2-7, with D unclear. The V end was cut by 5 bases, the J end by 7 bases, with 18 bases between. From germline, CDR1 is SGHTA and CDR2 FQGTGA. The CDR3 runs to 14 residues. The CDR3 DNA reads as TGTGCCAGCAGCCCCTCCTCAGGCGTGGGGGAGCAGTACTTC. The encoded protein is CASSPSSGVGEQYF.

This sequence joins TRBV19 and TRBJ1-5; no firm D call. Trimming removed 3 bases at V and 6 bases at J, with 9 bases between. Per germline, CDR1 LNHDA and CDR2 SQIVND (reference sequence). The CDR3 has 13 amino acids. The CDR3 here is CASSIGVGQPQHF. In DNA form, the CDR3 reads TGTGCCAGTAGTATCGGTGTTGGTCAGCCCCAGCATTTT.

V and J are TRBV3-1 and TRBJ1-5, with D hard to call. The germline V and J ends were trimmed by 3 bases and 7 bases, with 10 bases remaining between them. Germline CDR1 reads LGHDT; CDR2 reads YNNKEL (reference sequence). The CDR3 loop spans 13 amino acids. CDR3 in amino acids: CASSQGIGQPQHF. The CDR3 DNA reads TGTGCCAGCAGCCAGGGCATTGGCCAGCCCCAGCATTTT.

The chain is built from TRBV5-1 and TRBJ2-2; perhaps TRBD2 as D (7 bases). This CDR3 contains 15 residues. Per the germline V gene, CDR1 is SGHRS and CDR2 is YFSETQ. Trimming removed 7 bases at V and 10 bases at J, with 23 bases between. The chain's CDR3 is CASRQGTNLIAELFF. CDR3 DNA: TGCGCCAGCCGCCAGGGGACTAACCTTATCGCGGAGCTGTTTTTT.

V usage is TRBV7-8 and J usage is TRBJ2-1; no reliable D call. Trimming stripped 3 bases from V and 8 bases from J, with 11 bases between. The CDR3 runs 13 residues. CDR1 is SGHVS, CDR2 FQNEAQ, per germline. The CDR3 is CASSLGWLDEQFF. CDR3 DNA sequence: TGTGCCAGCAGCTTGGGCTGGTTAGATGAGCAGTTCTTC.

The chain links TRBV20-1 to TRBJ2-7; 8 bases match TRBD1. Looked up from germline, CDR1 is DFQATT and CDR2 is SNEGSKA (reference sequence). This CDR3 region has 14 residues. The J segment lost 4 bases and the V segment lost 0 bases, leaving 5 bases of the junction unmatched. CDR3 sequence reads: CSARDGTGRYEQYF. The CDR3 bases are TGCAGTGCTAGAGATGGGACAGGCCGATACGAGCAGTACTTC.

The rearrangement uses TRBV20-1 and TRBJ2-2; 7 nucleotides match TRBD1. Germline trimming cut 7 bases from V and 6 bases from J; bases unmatched to any gene: 11. From germline, CDR1 is DFQATT and CDR2 SNEGSKA (reference sequence). The CDR3 spans 14 residues. The CDR3 sequence is CSGTGTAESGELFF. For the CDR3, the DNA is TGCAGTGGGACCGGGACAGCGGAATCCGGGGAGCTGTTTTTT.

The chain combines TRBV25-1 with TRBJ2-7; TRBD1 is a possible D gene (5 bases). The CDR3 sequence is 13 residues long. The V gene's germline CDR1 is MGHDK and CDR2 SYGVNS. V lost 2 bases and J lost 4, with 9 bases in between. The CDR3 is CASSERGRYEQYF. The CDR3 bases are TGTGCCAGCAGTGAAAGGGGTAGGTACGAGCAGTACTTC.

The gene calls are TRBV7-2 and TRBJ1-5; perhaps TRBD1 as D (5 bases). Germline V lookup: CDR1 SGHTA, CDR2 FQGNSA. V was cut by 3 bases and J by 5 bases, with 8 bases left in between. CDR3 length: 13 residues. The CDR3 protein is CASSLGVDQPQHF. CDR3 sequence (DNA): TGTGCCAGCAGCTTGGGGGTTGATCAGCCCCAGCATTTT.

This chain links TRBV9 with TRBJ1-1, with D possibly TRBD1 on 5 matching bases. V was trimmed by 0 bases and J by 7 bases, leaving 7 bases between them. CDR3 length: 12 amino acids. Looked up from germline, CDR1 is SGDLS and CDR2 is YYNGEE. In DNA, the CDR3 is TGTGCCAGCAGCGTAGGGGGGGGTGAAGCTTTCTTT. Its protein is CASSVGGGEAFF.

The V call is TRBV10-3, the J call TRBJ1-3; TRBD1 matches 10 bases. Germline CDR1 reads ENHRY; CDR2 reads SYGVKD. The CDR3 length is 16 residues. With V trimmed by 5 bases and J by 0 bases, 4 bases remained unmatched. DNA for the CDR3: TGTGCCATCAGTAAGACAGGGGGCGGCTCTGGAAACACCATATATTTT. Protein product: CAISKTGGGSGNTIYF.

This clonotype has a handful of counts. The J gene is TRBJ1-2, the V gene TRBV27, with 9 bases fitting TRBD1. This CDR3 has 15 amino acids. The junction had 7 bases not matched to a gene; V was cut back by 7 bases and J by 1 base. CDR1 and CDR2 (germline): MNHEY, SMNVEV (reference sequence). The CDR3: CASTPGTGYNYGYTF. In DNA, the CDR3 is TGTGCCAGCACGCCCGGGACAGGGTATAACTATGGCTACACCTTC.

This rearrangement joins TRBV10-3 to TRBJ2-7; TRBD2 matches at 7 bases. Germline loops: CDR1 ENHRY, CDR2 SYGVKD. The V and J ends lost 2 bases and 3 bases, in that order; junction bases with no gene match: 13. This CDR3 is built from 17 residues. For the CDR3, the DNA is TGTGCCATCAGTGAGACGGGCTTGGCGGCGGGGGTCTACGAGCAGTACTTC. Its protein product is CAISETGLAAGVYEQYF.

This chain joins TRBV2 and TRBJ1-2, with D unclear. The CDR3 covers 11 residues. CDR1 is SNHLY, CDR2 FYNNEI, per germline. V dropped 2 bases and J dropped 2 bases, with 0 bases sitting between them. The chain's CDR3 is CASSENYGYTF. CDR3 coding DNA: TGTGCCAGCAGTGAAAACTATGGCTACACCTTC.

V and J are TRBV12-5 and TRBJ1-1; possibly TRBD1 for D (5 bases). CDR3 length: 14 residues. Germline values: CDR1 LGHNT, CDR2 FRNRAP. CDR3: CASSFLTGSTEAFF. DNA of the CDR3: TGTGCCAGCAGTTTTCTAACAGGTTCCACTGAAGCTTTCTTT. Full variable domain (rest looked up from reference TRBV12-5 and TRBJ1-1): DARVTQTPRHKVTEMGQEVTMRCQPILGHNTVFWYRQTMMQGLELLAYFRNRAPLDDSGMPKDRFSAEMPDATLATLKIQPSEPRDSAVYFCASSFLTGSTEAFFGQGTRLTVV.

The chain has TRBV10-3 and TRBJ2-7, with D possibly TRBD2 on 5 matching bases. Germline V gene sequence: CDR1 ENHRY, CDR2 SYGVKD. Trimming pared 6 bases from V and 2 bases from J, leaving 17 bases between. The CDR3 spans 15 residues. The CDR3 protein is CAIREEVDWPYEQYF. The CDR3 DNA follows: TGTGCCATCAGGGAGGAAGTGGACTGGCCCTACGAGCAGTACTTC.

The chain has TRBV20-1 and TRBJ2-7; no clear D gene. The CDR3 has 14 amino acids. Germline V lookup: CDR1 DFQATT, CDR2 SNEGSKA (reference sequence). V was clipped by 5 bases and J by 1 base, with 15 bases between them. This CDR3 reads CSAFVAELSYEQYF. The CDR3 bases are TGCAGTGCTTTTGTCGCCGAACTTTCCTACGAGCAGTACTTC.

The chain joins TRBV7-2 to TRBJ2-7; D may correspond to TRBD1 or TRBD2 (5 bases each). The CDR3 has 13 residues. Germline V gene data show CDR1 as SGHTA and CDR2 as FQGNSA. Trimming removed 5 bases at V and 4 bases at J, with 12 bases between. The CDR3 nucleotides are TGTGCCAGCAGCGGGGGTAGAAGATACGAGCAGTACTTC. This encodes CASSGGRRYEQYF.

This clonotype was seen a handful of times. The rearrangement links TRBV20-1 to TRBJ2-1; 8 bases are shared with TRBD1. The V and J ends lost 3 bases and 6 bases, in that order; junction bases with no gene match: 4. This CDR3 has 13 amino acids. Germline-derived CDR1 and CDR2 are DFQATT and SNEGSKA (reference sequence). The CDR3 nucleotides read TGCAGTGCTAGCTTCAGGGGGCTCAATGAGCAGTTCTTC. This encodes CSASFRGLNEQFF.

The chain carries TRBV6-1 and TRBJ2-7; the D is unclear. This CDR3 comprises 13 residues. V lost 8 bases and J lost 9, with 20 bases in between. Germline CDR1 and CDR2: MNHNS and SASEGT. CDR3 sequence (DNA): TGTGCCAGCGAATCGGTTCCGCCCCCCGGGCAGTACTTC. Encoded protein: CASESVPPPGQYF.

This clonotype has a count of ten or more. The V call is TRBV20-1, the J call TRBJ1-5; maybe TRBD1 (6 bases). The CDR3 runs to 13 residues. Trimming stripped 3 bases from V and 11 bases from J, with 17 bases between. Germline V lookup: CDR1 DFQATT, CDR2 SNEGSKA (reference sequence). CDR3 nucleotides: TGCAGTGCTAGTCGGGGGCCCAGGCTGACCCAGCATTTT. Translating gives CSASRGPRLTQHF.

This clonotype occurred a few times. This sequence joins TRBV20-1 and TRBJ2-7; D gene uncertain. The germline V gene has CDR1 DFQATT and CDR2 SNEGSKA (reference sequence). Trimming removed 3 bases at V and 3 bases at J, with 12 bases between. The CDR3 has 13 amino acids. The DNA of the CDR3 is TGCAGTGCTAGCCCCCCGGTCGGCTACGAGCAGTACTTC. It is translated as CSASPPVGYEQYF.

The CDR3 DNA reads TGTGCCAGTAGTATCCCGACTGAAGCTTTCTTT. Translation gives CASSIPTEAFF. The chain uses TRBV19 and TRBJ1-1; D gene ambiguous. CDR1 and CDR2 from the germline V gene are LNHDA and SQIVND (reference sequence). CDR3 length: 11 amino acids. The V and J ends lost 3 bases and 5 bases respectively, with 4 bases between them.

The chain employs TRBV7-2 and TRBJ2-6; possibly TRBD1 for D (6 bases). The V and J ends lost 2 bases and 0 bases respectively, with 8 bases between them. CDR3 length: 16 residues. Germline lookup yields CDR1 SGHTA and CDR2 FQGNSA. CDR3 loop: CASSLRGNSGANVLTF. The CDR3 DNA reads TGTGCCAGCAGCTTAAGGGGGAACTCTGGGGCCAACGTCCTGACTTTC.

This clonotype was counted a single time. The chain combines TRBV12-3 or TRBV12-4 with TRBJ2-1; unclear D gene. The CDR3 spans 13 residues. Trimming took off 2 bases at V and 10 bases at J, with 12 bases between the two ends. CDR3 residues: CASSLNRRGEQFF. CDR3 nucleotide sequence: TGTGCCAGCAGTTTAAATAGGCGCGGCGAGCAGTTCTTC.